This TCR beta chain is from a study of blood T cell repertoires in COVID-19. The V gene lost 0 bases and the J gene lost 6 bases, with 10 bases spanning the gap. The CDR3 runs to 14 residues. Germline-derived CDR1 and CDR2 are SGHRS and YFSETQ. In the authors' workflow: The authors estimated nucleated cell counts from reference gene primer amplification. Only in-frame clones appear in the TCRdb table, and some are missing; sequencing was by immunoSEQ multiplex PCR. V, J and clone size reflect that table, while D and trimming were determined from the DNA. The table records tens of thousands of clones, 79% of them present only once.

The sample consisted of peripheral blood. The sequence was collected from a man in his 60s with active or convalescent COVID-19. This rearrangement joins TRBV5-1 to TRBJ2-1, with D maybe TRBD1 (5 bases). Here the CDR3 DNA reads TGCGCCAGCAGCTTGGATCAGGGTGGCAATGAGCAGTTCTTC. Translating gives CASSLDQGGNEQFF.